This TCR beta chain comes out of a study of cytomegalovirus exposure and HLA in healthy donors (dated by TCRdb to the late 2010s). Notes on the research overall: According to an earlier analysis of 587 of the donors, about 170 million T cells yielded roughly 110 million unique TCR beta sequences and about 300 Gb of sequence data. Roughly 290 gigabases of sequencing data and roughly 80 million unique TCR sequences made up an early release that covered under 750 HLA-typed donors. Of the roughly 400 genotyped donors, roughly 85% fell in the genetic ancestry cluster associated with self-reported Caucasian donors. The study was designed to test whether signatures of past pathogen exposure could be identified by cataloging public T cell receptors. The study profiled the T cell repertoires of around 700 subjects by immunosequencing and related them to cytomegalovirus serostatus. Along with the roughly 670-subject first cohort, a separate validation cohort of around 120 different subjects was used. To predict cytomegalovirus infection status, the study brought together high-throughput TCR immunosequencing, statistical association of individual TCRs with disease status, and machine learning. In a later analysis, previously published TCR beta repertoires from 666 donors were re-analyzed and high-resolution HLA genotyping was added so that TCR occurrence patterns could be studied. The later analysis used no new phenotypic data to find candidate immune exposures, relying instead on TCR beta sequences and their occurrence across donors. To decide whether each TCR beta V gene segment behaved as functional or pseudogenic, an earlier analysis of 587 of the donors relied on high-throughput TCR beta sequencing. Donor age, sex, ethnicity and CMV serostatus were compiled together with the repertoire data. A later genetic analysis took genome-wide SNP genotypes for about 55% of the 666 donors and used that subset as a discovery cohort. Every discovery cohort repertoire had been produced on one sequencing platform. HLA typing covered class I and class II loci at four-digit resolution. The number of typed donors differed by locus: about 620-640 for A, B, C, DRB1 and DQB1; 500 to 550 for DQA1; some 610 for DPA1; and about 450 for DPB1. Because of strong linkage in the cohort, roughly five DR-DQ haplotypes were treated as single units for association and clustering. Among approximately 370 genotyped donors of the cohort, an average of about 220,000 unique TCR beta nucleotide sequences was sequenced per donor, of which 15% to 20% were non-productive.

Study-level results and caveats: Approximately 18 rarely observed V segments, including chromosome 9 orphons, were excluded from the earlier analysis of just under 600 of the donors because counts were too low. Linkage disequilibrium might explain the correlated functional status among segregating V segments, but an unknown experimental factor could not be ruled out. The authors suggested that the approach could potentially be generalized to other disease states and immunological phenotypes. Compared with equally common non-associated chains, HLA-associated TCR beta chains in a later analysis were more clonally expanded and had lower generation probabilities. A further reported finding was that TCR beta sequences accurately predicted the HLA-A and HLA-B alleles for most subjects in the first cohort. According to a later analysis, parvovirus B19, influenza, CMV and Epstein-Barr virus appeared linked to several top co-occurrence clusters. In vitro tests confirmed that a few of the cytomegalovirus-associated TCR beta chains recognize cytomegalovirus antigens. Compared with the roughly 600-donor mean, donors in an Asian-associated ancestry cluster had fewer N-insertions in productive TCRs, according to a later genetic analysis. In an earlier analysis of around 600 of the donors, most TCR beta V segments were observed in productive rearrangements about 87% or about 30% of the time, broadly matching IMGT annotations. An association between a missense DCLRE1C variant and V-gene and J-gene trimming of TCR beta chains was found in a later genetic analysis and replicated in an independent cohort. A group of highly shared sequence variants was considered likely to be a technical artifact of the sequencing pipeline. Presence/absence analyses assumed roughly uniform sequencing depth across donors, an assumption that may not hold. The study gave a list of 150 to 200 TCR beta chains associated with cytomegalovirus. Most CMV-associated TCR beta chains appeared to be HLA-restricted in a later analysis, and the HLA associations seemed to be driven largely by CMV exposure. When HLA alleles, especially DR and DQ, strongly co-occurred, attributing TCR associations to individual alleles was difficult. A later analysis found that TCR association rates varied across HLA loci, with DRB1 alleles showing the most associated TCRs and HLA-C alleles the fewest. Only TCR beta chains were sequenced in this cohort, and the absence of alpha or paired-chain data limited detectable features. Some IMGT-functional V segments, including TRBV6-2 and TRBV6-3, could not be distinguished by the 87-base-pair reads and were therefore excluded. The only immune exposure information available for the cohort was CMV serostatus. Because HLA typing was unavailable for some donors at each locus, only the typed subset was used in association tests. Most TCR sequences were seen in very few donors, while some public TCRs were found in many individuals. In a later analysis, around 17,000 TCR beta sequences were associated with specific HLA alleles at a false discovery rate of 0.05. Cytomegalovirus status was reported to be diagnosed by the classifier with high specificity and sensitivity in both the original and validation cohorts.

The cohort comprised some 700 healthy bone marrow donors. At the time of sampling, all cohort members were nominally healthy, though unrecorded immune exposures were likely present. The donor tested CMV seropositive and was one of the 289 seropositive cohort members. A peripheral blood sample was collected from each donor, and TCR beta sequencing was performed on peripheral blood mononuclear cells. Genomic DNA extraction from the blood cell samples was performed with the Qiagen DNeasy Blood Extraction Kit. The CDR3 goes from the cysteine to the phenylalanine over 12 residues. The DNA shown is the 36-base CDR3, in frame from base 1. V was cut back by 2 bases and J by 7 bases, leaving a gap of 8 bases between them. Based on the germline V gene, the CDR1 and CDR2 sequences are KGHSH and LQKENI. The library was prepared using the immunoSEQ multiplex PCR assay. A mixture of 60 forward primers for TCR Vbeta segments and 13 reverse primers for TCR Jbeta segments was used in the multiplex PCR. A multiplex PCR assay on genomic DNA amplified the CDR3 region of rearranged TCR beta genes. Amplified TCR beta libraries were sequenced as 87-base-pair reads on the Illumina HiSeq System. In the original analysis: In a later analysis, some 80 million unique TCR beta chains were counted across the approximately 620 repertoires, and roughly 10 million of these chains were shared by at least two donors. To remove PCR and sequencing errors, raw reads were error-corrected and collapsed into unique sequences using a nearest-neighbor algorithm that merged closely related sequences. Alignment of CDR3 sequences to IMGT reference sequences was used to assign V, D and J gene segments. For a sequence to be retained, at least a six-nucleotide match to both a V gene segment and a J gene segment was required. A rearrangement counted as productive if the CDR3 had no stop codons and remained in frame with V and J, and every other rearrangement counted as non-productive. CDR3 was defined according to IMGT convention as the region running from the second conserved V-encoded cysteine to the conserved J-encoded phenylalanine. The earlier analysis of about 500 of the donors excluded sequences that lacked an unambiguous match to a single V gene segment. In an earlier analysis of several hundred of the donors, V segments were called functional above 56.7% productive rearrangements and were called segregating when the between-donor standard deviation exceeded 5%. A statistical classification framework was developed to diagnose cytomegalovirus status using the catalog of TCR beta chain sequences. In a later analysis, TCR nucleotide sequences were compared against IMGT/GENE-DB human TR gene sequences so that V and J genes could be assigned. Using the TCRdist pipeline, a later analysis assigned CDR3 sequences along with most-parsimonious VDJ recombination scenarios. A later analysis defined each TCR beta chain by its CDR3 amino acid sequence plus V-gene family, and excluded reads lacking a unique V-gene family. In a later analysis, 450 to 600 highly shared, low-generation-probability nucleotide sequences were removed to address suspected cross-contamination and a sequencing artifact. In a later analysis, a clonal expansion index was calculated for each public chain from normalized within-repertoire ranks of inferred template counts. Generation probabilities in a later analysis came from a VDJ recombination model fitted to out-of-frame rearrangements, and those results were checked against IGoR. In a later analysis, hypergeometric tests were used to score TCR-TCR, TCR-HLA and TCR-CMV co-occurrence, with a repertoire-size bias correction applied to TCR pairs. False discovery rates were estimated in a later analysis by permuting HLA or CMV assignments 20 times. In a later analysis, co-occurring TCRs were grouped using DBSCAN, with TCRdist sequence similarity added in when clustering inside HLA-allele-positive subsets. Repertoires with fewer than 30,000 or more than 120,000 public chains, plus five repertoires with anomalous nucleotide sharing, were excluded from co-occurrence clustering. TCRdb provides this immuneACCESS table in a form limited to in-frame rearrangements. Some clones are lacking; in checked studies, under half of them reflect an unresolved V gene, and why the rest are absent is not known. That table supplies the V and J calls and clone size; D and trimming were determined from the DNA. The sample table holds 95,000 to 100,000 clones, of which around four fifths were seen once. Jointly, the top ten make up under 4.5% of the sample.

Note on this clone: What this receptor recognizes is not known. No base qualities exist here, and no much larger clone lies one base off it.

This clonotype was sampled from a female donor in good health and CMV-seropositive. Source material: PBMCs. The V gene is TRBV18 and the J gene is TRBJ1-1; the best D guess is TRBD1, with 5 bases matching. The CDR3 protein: CASSPGQSEAFF. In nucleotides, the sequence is TGTGCCAGCTCACCAGGACAAAGTGAAGCTTTCTTT.